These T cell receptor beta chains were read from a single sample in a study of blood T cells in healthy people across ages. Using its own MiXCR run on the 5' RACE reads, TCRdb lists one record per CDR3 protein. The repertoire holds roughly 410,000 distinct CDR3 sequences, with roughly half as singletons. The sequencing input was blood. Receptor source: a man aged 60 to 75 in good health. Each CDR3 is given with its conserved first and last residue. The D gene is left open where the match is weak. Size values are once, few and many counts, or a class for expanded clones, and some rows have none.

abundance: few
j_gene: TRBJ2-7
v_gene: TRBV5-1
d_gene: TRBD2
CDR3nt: TGCGCCAGCAGCTTGGGTCCGGGAGGAATCGACGAGCAGTACTTC
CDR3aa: CASSLGPGGIDEQYF

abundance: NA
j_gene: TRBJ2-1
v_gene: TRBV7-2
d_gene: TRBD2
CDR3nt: TGTGCCAGCAGCTGGGCAGCGGGGGGGCCGGGTTACAAGGAGCAGTTCTTC
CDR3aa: CASSWAAGGPGYKEQFF

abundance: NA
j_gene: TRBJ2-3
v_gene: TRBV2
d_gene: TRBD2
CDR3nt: TGTGCCAGCGGAGGGGGGGGACTAGCGAAAGCAGATACGCAGTATTTT
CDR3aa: CASGGGGLAKADTQYF

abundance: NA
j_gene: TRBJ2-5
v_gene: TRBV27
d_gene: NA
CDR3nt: TGTGCCAGCAGTTTTCGGAGGGTACCTACTCAAGAGACCCAGTACTTC
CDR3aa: CASSFRRVPTQETQYF

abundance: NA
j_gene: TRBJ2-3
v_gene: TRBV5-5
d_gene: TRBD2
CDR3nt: TGTGCCAGCAGCTTGACTAGCGGGAATTCAGATACGCAGTATTTT
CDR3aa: CASSLTSGNSDTQYF

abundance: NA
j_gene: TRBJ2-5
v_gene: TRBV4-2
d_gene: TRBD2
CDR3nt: TGTGCCAGCAGCCCGGCGGCAGGGACTACGTACCAAGAGACCCAGTACTTC
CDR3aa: CASSPAAGTTYQETQYF

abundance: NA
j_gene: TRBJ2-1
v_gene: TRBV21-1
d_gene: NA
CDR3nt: TGTGCCAGCAGCACGAATAGCAATGAGCAGTTCTTC
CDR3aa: CASSTNSNEQFF

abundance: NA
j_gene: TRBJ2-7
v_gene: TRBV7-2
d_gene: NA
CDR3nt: TGTGCCAGCAGACTCGGTGGCGAATGGGCCGAGCAGTACTTC
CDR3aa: CASRLGGEWAEQYF

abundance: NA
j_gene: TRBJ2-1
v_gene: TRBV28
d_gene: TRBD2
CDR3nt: TGTGCCAGCAGTCCGCAGACTAGCAGCTCCTACAATGAGCAGTTCTTC
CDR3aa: CASSPQTSSSYNEQFF

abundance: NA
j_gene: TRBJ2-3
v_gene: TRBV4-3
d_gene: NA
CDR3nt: TGCACCAGCAGCCAAGAACTCCCAGATACGCAGTATTTT
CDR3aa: CTSSQELPDTQYF

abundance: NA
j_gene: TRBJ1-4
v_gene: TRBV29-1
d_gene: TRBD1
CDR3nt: TGCAGCGGGCCAAAGGACAGGGGGCAGGAAAAACTGTTTTTT
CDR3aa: CSGPKDRGQEKLFF

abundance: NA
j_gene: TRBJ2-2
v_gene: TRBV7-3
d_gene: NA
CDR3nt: TGTGCCAGCAGCTTAGGGTCAAACACCGGGGAGCTGTTTTTT
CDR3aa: CASSLGSNTGELFF

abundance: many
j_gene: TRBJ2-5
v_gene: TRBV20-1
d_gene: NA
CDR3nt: TGCAGTGCTAGATCAGTGAGGGTTGGCGAGACCCAGTACTTC
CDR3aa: CSARSVRVGETQYF

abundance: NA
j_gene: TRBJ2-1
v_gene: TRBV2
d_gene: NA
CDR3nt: TGTGCCAGCAGTGACGCCAGGGGAGGTGGGAATGAGCAGTTCTTC
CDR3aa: CASSDARGGGNEQFF

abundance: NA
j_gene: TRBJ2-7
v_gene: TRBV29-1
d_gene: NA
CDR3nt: TGCAGCGTTTCGAAAGGGCAACGCTCCTACGAGCAGTACTTC
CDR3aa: CSVSKGQRSYEQYF

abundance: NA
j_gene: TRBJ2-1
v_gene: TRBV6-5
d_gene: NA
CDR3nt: TGTGCCAGCAGTTCCCCCAAAGTATACAATGAGCAGTTCTTC
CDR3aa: CASSSPKVYNEQFF

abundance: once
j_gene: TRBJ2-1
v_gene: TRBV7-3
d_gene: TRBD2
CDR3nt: TGTGCCTGCAGCCGGGACTATCAATACAATGAGCAGTTCTTC
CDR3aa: CACSRDYQYNEQFF

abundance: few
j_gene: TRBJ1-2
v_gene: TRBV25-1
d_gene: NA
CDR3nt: TGTGCCAGCAGTGAATCCTCGGGACTAGACTATGGCTACACCTTC
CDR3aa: CASSESSGLDYGYTF

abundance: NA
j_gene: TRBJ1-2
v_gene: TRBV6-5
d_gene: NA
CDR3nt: TGTGCCAGCAGTTACTCCCTGGAGGGGATGTGGGGCTACACCTTC
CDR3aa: CASSYSLEGMWGYTF

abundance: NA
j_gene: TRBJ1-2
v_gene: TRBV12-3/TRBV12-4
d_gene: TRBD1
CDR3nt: TGTGCCAGCAGTTCATATAGATCCGGGACAGAGAGTGGCTACACCTTC
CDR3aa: CASSSYRSGTESGYTF

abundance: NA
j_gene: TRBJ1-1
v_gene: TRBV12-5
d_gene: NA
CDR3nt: TGTGCTAGTGGTTTGGGGGAGGATAAAGCTTTCTTT
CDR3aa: CASGLGEDKAFF

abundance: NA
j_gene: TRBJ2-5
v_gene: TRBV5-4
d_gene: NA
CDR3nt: TGTGCCAGCAGCTTGGTAGGCACCGAAGAGACCCAGTACTTC
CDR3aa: CASSLVGTEETQYF

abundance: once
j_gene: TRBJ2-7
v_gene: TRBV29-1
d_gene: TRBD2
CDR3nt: TGCAGCGTTGAGACTAGCGGGGTCTACGAGCAGTACTTC
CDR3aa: CSVETSGVYEQYF

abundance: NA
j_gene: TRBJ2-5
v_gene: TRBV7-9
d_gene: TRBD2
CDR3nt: TGTGCCAGCAGCTTAACAGGGGTAGCGGGAGTCTACAATGAGCAGTACTTC
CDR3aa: CASSLTGVAGVYNEQYF

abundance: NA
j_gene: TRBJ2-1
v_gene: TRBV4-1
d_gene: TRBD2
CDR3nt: TGCGCCAGCAGCCAAGATGGGGGGGATTACAATGAGCAGTTCTTC
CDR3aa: CASSQDGGDYNEQFF

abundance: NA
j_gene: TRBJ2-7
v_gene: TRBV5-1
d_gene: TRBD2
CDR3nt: TGCGCCAGTAGCTACGTAGCGGGGGGTACCTACGAGCAGTACTTC
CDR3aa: CASSYVAGGTYEQYF

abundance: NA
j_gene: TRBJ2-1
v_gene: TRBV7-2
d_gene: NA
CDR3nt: TGTGCCAGCAGCTTAGTTTACGAGCAGTTCTTC
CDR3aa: CASSLVYEQFF

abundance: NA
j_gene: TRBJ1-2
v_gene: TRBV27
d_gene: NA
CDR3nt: TGTGCCAGCAGTTTAGTGGGCAGCGGGATCGTTGGCTACACCTTC
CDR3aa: CASSLVGSGIVGYTF

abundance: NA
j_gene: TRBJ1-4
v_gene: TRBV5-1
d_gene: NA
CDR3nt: TGCGCCAGCAGCCCGCAGCCAACAACTAATGAAAAACTGTTTTTT
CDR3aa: CASSPQPTTNEKLFF

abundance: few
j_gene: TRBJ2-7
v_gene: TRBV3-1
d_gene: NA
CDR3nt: TGTGCCAGCAGCCAAGGGAGTTCAACCTACGAGCAGTACTTC
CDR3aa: CASSQGSSTYEQYF

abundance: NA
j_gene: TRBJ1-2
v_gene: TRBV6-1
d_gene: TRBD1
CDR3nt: TGTGCCAGCAGCCATAAACCGGGACAGCTTTTGGATGGCTACACCTTC
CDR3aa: CASSHKPGQLLDGYTF

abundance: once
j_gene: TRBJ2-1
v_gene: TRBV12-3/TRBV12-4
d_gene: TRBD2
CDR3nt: TGTGCCAGCAGCTTCGTTAGCGGGAGTTCCTACAATGAGCAGTTCTTC
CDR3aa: CASSFVSGSSYNEQFF

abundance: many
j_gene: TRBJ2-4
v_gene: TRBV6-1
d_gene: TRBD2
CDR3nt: TGTGCCAGCAGGGACCGGGAGGGCCTTTTCGACAAAAACATTCAGTACTTC
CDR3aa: CASRDREGLFDKNIQYF

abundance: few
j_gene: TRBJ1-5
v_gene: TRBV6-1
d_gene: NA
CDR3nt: TGTGCCCCCCCGGCCCAGGTTGCACAGCCCCAGCATTTT
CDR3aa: CAPPAQVAQPQHF

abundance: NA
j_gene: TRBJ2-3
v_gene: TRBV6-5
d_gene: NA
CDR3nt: TGTGCCAGCAGTTACTCAGCCCCAGATACGCAGTATTTT
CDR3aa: CASSYSAPDTQYF

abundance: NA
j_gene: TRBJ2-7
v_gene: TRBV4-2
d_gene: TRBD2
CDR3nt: TGTGCCAGCAGCCAAGGACCGGCTAGCGGGCAGGACGAGCAGTACTTC
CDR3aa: CASSQGPASGQDEQYF

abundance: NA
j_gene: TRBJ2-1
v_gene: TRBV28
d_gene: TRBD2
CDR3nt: TGTGCCAGCAGACCTCCCGGACTAGTCCTCGATGAGCAGTTCTTC
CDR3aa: CASRPPGLVLDEQFF

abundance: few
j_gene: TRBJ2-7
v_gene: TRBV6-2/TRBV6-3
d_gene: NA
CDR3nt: TGTGCCAGCAGTGCAAGGACTTTCGGGCAGTACTTC
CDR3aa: CASSARTFGQYF

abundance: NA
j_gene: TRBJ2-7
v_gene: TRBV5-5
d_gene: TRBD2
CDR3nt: TGTGCCAGCAGCTTCCGGGACAGGGGTCGACTAGCGGGAGTCTCCCGCTACGAGCAGTACTTC
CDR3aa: CASSFRDRGRLAGVSRYEQYF

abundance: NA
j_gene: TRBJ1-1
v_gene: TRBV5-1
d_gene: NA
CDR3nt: TGCGCCAGCAGCTTGGGCATTATGATCCTACGGGGGAACACTGAAGCTTTCTTT
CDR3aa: CASSLGIMILRGNTEAFF

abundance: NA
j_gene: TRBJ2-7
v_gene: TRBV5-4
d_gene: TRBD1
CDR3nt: TGTGCCAGCAGCTGGAACAGGGGGGACGAGCAGTACTTC
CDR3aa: CASSWNRGDEQYF

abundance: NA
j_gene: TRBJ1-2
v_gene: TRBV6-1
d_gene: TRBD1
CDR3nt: TGTGCCAGCACCATATTCCAGGGGGCGAACTATGGCTACACCTTC
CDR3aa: CASTIFQGANYGYTF

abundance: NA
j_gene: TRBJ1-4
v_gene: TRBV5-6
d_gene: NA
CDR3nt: TGTGCCAGCAGCCCGCAGGGCCCTAATGAAAAACTGTTTTTT
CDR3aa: CASSPQGPNEKLFF